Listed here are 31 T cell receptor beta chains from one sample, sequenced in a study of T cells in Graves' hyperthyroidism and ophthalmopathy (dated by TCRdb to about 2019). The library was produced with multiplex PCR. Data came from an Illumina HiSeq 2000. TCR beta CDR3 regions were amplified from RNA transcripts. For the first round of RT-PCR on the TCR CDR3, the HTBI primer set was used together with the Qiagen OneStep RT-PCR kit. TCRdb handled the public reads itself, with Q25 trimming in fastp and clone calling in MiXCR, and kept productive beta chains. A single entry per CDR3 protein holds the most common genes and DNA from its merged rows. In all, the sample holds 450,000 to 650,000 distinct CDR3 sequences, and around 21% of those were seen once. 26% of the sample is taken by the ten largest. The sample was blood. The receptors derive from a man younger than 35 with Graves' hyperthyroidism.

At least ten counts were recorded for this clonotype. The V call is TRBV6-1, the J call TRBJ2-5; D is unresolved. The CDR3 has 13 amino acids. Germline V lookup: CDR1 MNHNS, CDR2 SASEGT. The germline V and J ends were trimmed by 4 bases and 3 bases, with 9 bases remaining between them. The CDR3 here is CASSGTWEETQYF. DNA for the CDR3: TGTGCCAGCAGTGGGACCTGGGAAGAGACCCAGTACTTC.

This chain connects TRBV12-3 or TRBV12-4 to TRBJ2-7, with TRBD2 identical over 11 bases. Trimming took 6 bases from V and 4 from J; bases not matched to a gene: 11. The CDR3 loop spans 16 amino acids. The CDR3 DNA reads TGTGCCAGCAGCCACAGCACTAGCGGGAGTTCATACGAGCAGTACTTC. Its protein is CASSHSTSGSSYEQYF.

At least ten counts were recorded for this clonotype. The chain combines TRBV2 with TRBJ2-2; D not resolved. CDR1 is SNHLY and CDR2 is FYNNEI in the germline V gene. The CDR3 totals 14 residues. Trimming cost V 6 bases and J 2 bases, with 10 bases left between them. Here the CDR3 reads CASRGQINTGELFF. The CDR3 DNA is TGTGCCAGCAGAGGTCAGATTAACACCGGGGAGCTGTTTTTT.

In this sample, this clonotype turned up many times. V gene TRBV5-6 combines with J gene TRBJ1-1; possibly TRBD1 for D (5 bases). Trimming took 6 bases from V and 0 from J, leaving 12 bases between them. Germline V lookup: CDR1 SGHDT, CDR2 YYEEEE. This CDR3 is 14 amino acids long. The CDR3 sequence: CASIDRGLNTEAFF. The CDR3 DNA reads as TGTGCCAGCATCGATCGGGGACTGAACACTGAAGCTTTCTTT.

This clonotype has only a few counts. Written as DNA, the CDR3 is TGTGCCATCAGCCTCGGGACAGGGAGAGAGACCCAGTACTTC. Amino acid sequence: CAISLGTGRETQYF. The chain carries TRBV10-3 and TRBJ2-5; 9 nucleotides line up with TRBD1. Germline CDR1 is ENHRY and CDR2 is SYGVKD. CDR3 length: 14 amino acids. V was pared by 6 bases and J by 4 bases, with 6 bases of the junction left unmatched.

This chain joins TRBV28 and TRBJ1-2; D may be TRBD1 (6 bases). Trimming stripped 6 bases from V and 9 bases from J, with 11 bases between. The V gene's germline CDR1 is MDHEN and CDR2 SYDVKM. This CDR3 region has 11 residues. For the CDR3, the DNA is TGTGCCAGCAGCCGGGGGCCAAGCTACACCTTC. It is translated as CASSRGPSYTF.

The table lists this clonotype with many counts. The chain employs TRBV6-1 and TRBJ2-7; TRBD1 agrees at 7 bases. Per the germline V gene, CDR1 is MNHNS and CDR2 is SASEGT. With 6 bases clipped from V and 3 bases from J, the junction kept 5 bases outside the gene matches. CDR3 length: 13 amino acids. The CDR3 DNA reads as TGTGCCAGCAGGTCGGGACAGAACTACGAGCAGTACTTC. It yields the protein CASRSGQNYEQYF.

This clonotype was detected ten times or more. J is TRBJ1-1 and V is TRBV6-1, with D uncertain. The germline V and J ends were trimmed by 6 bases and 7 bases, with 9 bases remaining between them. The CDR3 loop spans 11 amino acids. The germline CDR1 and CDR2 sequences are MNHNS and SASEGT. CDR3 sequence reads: CASRSTFEAFF. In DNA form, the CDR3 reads TGTGCCAGCAGGTCGACTTTTGAAGCTTTCTTT.

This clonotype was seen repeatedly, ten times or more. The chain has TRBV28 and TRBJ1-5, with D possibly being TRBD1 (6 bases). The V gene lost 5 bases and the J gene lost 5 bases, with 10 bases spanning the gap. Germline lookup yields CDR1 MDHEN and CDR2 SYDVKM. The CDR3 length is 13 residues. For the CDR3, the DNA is TGTGCCAGCAGTAGGACAGCCCATCAGCCCCAGCATTTT. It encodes CASSRTAHQPQHF. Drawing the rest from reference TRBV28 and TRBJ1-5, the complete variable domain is DVKVTQSSRYLVKRTGEKVFLECVQDMDHENMFWYRQDPGLGLRLIYFSYDVKMKEKGDIPEGYSVSREKKERFSLILESASTNQTSMYLCASSRTAHQPQHFGDGTRLSIL.

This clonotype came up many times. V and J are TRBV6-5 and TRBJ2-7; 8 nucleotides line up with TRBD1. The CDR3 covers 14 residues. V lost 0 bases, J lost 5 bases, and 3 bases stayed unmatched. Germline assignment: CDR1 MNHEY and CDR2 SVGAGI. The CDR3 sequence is CASSYSTGDHEQYF. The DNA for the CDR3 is TGTGCCAGCAGTTACTCGACAGGGGATCACGAGCAGTACTTC.

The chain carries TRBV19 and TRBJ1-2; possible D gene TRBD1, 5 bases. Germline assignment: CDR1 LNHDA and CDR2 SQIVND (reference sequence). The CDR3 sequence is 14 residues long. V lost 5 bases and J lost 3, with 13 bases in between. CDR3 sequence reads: CASSSGRDHYGYTF. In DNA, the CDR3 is TGTGCCAGTAGTTCCGGCAGGGACCACTATGGCTACACCTTC.

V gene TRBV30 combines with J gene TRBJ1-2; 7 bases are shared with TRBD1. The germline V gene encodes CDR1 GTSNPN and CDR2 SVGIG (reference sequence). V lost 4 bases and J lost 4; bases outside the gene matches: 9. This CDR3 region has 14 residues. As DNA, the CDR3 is TGTGCCTGGACCGGGACAGTGGGACGCTATGGCTACACCTTC. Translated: CAWTGTVGRYGYTF.

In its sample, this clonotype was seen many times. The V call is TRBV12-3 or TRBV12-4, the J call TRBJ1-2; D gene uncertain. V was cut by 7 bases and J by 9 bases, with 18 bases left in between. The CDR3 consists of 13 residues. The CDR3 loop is CASTPFGRERYTF. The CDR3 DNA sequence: TGTGCCAGCACCCCTTTTGGACGGGAGCGCTACACCTTC.

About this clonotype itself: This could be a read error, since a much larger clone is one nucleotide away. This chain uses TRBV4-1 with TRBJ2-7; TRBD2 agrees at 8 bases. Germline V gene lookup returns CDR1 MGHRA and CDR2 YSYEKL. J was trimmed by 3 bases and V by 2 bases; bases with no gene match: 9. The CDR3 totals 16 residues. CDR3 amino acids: CASSQQSGLAVYEQYF. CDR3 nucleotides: TGCGCCAGCAGCCAACAATCAGGACTAGCTGTCTACGAGCAGTACTTC.

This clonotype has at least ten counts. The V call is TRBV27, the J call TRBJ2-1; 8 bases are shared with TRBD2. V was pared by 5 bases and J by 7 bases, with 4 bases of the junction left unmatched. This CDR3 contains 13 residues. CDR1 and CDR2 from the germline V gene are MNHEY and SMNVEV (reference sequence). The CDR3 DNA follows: TGTGCCAGCAGTCGGCCGGGGGGGAATGAGCAGTTCTTC. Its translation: CASSRPGGNEQFF.

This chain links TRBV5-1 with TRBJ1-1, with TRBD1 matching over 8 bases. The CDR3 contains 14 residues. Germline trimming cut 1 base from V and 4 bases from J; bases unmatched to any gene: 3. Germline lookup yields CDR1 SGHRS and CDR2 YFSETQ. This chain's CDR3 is CASSLTGGITEAFF. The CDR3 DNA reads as TGCGCCAGCAGCTTGACAGGGGGGATCACTGAAGCTTTCTTT.

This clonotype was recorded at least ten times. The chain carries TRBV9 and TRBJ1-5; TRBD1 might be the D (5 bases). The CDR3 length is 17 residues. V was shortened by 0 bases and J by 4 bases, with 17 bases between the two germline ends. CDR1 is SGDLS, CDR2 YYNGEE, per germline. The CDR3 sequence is CASSVGAGQSLNQPQHF. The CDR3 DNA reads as TGTGCCAGCAGCGTAGGGGCAGGGCAGTCCCTAAATCAGCCCCAGCATTTT.

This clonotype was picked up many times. CDR3 DNA sequence: TGTGCCTGGAGCCTTTCAAAGAGGGACACTGAAGCTTTCTTT. Protein sequence: CAWSLSKRDTEAFF. The genes are TRBV30 and TRBJ1-1; D unclear. The germline V and J ends were trimmed by 3 bases and 3 bases, with 14 bases remaining between them. Looked up from germline, CDR1 is GTSNPN and CDR2 is SVGIG (reference sequence). The CDR3 extends over 14 amino acids.

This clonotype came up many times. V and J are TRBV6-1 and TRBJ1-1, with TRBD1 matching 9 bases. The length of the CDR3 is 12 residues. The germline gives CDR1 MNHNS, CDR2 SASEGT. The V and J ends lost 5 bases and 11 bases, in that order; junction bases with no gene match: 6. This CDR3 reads CASSLNRGLAFF. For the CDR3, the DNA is TGTGCCAGCAGTCTCAACAGGGGGCTGGCTTTCTTT.

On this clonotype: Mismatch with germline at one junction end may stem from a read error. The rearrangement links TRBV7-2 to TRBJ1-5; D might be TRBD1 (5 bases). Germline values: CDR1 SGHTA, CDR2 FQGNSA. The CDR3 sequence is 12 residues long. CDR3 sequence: CAGSRRGQPQHF. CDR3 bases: TGTGCCGGCAGCCGACGGGGGCAGCCCCAGCATTTT.

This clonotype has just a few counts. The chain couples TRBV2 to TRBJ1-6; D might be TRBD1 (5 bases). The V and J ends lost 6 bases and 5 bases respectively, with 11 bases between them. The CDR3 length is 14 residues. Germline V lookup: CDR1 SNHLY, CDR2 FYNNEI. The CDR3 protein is CASSRRGHNSPLHF. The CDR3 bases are TGTGCCAGCAGCCGTAGGGGTCATAATTCACCCCTCCACTTT.

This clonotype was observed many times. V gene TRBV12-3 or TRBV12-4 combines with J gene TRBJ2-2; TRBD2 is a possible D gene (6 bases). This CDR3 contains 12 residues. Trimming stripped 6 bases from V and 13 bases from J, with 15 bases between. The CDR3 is CASSNSGKGLFF. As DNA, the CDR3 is TGTGCCAGCAGCAATAGCGGCAAAGGGCTGTTTTTT.

The CDR3 reads CASSLSVTSGSHEQYF. The CDR3 nucleotides are TGTGCCAGCAGCCTTTCTGTGACTAGCGGGAGTCACGAGCAGTACTTC. The rearrangement uses TRBV11-2 and TRBJ2-7; TRBD2 aligns across 12 bases. The trim removed 5 bases at V and 5 bases at J, leaving 10 bases unmatched. Germline CDR1 SGHAT, CDR2 FQNNGV. The CDR3 length is 16 residues.

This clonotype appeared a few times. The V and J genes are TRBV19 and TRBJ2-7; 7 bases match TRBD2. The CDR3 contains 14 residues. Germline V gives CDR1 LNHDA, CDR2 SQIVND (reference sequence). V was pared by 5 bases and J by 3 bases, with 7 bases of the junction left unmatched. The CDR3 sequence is CASSGDYLSYEQYF. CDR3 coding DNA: TGTGCCAGTAGTGGGGACTATCTCAGCTACGAGCAGTACTTC.

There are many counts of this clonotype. The CDR3 nucleotides are TGTGCCAGCAGAGCACACCCGGGAGCGGAGAACTATGGCTACACCTTC. Its protein product is CASRAHPGAENYGYTF. The rearrangement links TRBV12-3 or TRBV12-4 to TRBJ1-2; D unresolved. This CDR3 has 16 residues. Trimming pared 6 bases from V and 2 bases from J, leaving 19 bases between.

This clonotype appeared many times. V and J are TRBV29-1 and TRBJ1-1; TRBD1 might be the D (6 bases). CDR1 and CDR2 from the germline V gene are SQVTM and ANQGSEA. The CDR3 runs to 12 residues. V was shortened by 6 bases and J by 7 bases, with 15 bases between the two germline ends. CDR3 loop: CSVDEQGGEAFF. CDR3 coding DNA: TGCAGCGTCGACGAACAGGGTGGTGAAGCTTTCTTT.

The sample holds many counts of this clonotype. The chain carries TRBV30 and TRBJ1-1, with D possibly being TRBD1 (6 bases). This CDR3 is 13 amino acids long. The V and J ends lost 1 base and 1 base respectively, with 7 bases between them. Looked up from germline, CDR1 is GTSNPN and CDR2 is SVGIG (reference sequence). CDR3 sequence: CAWSGQANTEAFF. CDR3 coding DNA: TGTGCCTGGAGTGGACAGGCGAACACTGAAGCTTTCTTT.

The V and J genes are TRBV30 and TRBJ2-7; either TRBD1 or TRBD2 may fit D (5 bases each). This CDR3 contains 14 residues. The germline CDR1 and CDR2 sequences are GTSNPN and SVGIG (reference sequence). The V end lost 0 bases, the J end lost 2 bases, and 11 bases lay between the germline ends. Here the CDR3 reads CAWSVRGSAYEQYF. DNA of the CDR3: TGTGCCTGGAGTGTACGGGGCTCTGCCTACGAGCAGTACTTC.

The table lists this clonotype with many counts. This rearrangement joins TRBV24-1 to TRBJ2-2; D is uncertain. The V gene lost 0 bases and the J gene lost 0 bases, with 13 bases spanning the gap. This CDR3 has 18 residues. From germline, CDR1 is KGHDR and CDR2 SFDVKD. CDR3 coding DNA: TGTGCCACCAGTGATTTGGTAGGGATGCCTCCGAACACCGGGGAGCTGTTTTTT. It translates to CATSDLVGMPPNTGELFF.

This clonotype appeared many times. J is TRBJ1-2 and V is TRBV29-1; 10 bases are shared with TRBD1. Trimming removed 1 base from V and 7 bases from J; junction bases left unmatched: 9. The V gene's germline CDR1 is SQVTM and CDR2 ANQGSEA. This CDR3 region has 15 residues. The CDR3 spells CSVEGMTGGKGGYTF. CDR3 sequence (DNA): TGCAGCGTTGAAGGCATGACAGGGGGCAAGGGTGGCTACACCTTC.

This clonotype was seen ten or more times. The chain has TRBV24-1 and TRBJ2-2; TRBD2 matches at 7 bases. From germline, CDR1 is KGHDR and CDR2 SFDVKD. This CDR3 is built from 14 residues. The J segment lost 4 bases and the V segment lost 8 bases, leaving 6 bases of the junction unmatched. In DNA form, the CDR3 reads TGTGCCACCATGGGAGGGACGGGCACCGGGGAGCTGTTTTTT. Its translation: CATMGGTGTGELFF.